Listed here is a single T cell receptor (beta chain). Its antigen is unknown. Per-base qualities were not stored, and no clone one base away is much larger. The immunoSEQ hsTCRB assay version 4 in survey mode was used to sequence TCRbeta repertoires from genomic DNA. For TCRbeta sequencing, genomic DNA was diluted to 9.5 to 10 ng/uL, and up to 1 ug was used per sample. The paper's data handling went like this. ImmunoSeq Analyzer 3.0 was used for analysis of TCRbeta data, and diversity was computed on productive nucleotide rearrangements. The improved Chao index was used to estimate lower-bound TCR diversity, and the Gini coefficient was used to estimate clonality using the Immunarch R package. Different nucleotide rearrangements encoding the same CDR3beta amino acid sequence were counted as distinct clonotypes. Differential abundance analysis found TCRbeta sequences that were significantly enriched in antigen-responding cells compared with anti-CD3/anti-CD28-activated cells. GLIPH2 clustered TCRs by predicted peptide-MHC specificity, both within individual participants and across merged participant data sets. TCRdb holds this immuneACCESS table with in-frame rearrangements only. Some clones are missing; in checked studies, unresolved V genes explain under half, and the rest has no known cause. D and trimming were read from the DNA, whereas the V and J calls and clone size are those reported in that table. The table for this sample lists approximately 6,800 clones; around three quarters of them were counted only once. The ten largest account for around 70% of the sample.

The treatment or condition label, read with the paper, signifies: suppressive antiretroviral therapy. Lysates of CMV-infected fibroblasts were used at around 10 ug/mL for cell stimulation. Sorting of responding CD4+ T cells was based on upregulation of both CD40 ligand and CD69. Participants were HIV-1-infected adults who started suppressive ART during chronic infection. Plasma HIV-1 RNA had been undetectable (below 50 copies/mL) in participants for at least 4 years. To be included, participants needed a CD4+ T cell count above 400 cells/uL and a positive CMV serology. Before stimulation, PBMCs were isolated using density centrifugation and then depleted of CD8+ T cells. For around 19 hours, the CD8-depleted PBMCs were stimulated with anti-CD28/CD49d costimulation, a CD40-blocking antibody, and enfuvirtide to prevent new infections. Cells were sorted on a Beckman Coulter MoFlo Legacy or XDP sorter, with propidium iodide excluding dead cells. Genomic DNA was extracted with the QIAamp DNA Mini Kit for samples above one million cells, otherwise with the Quick-DNA Microprep Kit.

The data originate from a study of persistence of HIV-infected CD4 T cells (dated by TCRdb to about 2020). Context from the whole study: The median time participants had been on suppressive ART was 7 to 9 years. Peripheral blood samples of up to 180 mL were collected at multiple time points, except for a couple of participants, who underwent leukapheresis at a single time point. The study isolated CMV- and HIV-1 Gag-responding CD4+ T cells from ART-treated individuals to examine antigen-driven clonal expansion of HIV-1-infected cells. Proviral sequencing was used to assess clonality among infected cells, whereas TCRbeta sequencing gauged the clonality of all cells within each sorted population. The TCR cluster analysis across participants included 8 participants for CMV and 6 or 7 participants for Gag.

Study-level results and caveats: Only a small number of individuals took part in the study, and only a limited range of antigens was tested. Bulk TCR analyses could not be limited to the rare CMV-responding cells that actually contained HIV-1 proviruses. TCRbeta richness in CMV- and Gag-responding cells was significantly lower than in anti-CD3/anti-CD28-responding cells; CMV-responding cells had higher oligoclonality than CD3/CD28-stimulated and Gag-responding cells. TCR oligoclonality correlated with proviral oligoclonality within the same sorted populations. Enrichment of degenerate expanded CDR3beta sequences was found in antigen-responding cells, suggesting convergent selection of CD4+ responses to CMV and Gag.

Looking up the germline V gene yields CDR1 MNHEY and CDR2 SVGAGI. The junction shows trimming of 2 bases on V and 4 bases on J, plus 8 bases between the germline ends. The CDR3 covers 14 residues, taking in both the cysteine and the phenylalanine. Only the CDR3 part of the read is kept: 42 bases, read in frame from the first base. Sequenced material: CD4+ T cells sorted from PBMCs after approximately 20-hour stimulation, taken from a patient who received antiretroviral therapy. This specimen's cell subset or site label, interpreted: CD40L+CD69+ CD4 T cells responding to CMV lysate. Rearrangement joined TRBV6-5 to TRBJ1-4; a confident D gene designation cannot be given. The sequence derives from an adult woman with HIV who was CMV-seropositive. Here the CDR3 is given as CASSYARLNEKLFF. The nucleotide sequence reads TGTGCCAGCAGTTACGCCAGGCTTAATGAAAAACTGTTTTTT.